This note documents a single TCR beta chain sequence. Its specificity is unknown. Deletions cut 5 bases from V and 4 bases from J, with 17 bases between. This CDR3 is 15 amino acids long. CDR1 is MNHEY, CDR2 SVGAGI, per germline. The sample originates from a study of radiotherapy plus CTLA-4 blockade in lung cancer. Study-level points and caveats: Clones of tumor-derived TCRs expanded in blood after radiotherapy plus ipilimumab. The best predictor of response was reported to be early blood T cell clone dynamics, with interferon-beta.

Sequencing was performed with immunoSEQ multiplex PCR; in TCRdb, only in-frame clones are kept and a portion is missing. Among approximately 110,000 clones listed, roughly four fifths were seen once. The chain recombines TRBV6-5 with TRBJ1-1, with D perhaps TRBD1 (6 bases). The material was peripheral blood, obtained from a patient treated with radiotherapy plus ipilimumab. The origin of this receptor is a human donor with non-small cell lung cancer that progressed on radiotherapy plus ipilimumab. Some clones in this sample may be carry-over from other donors' samples. For the CDR3, the DNA is TGTGCCAGCAGTGCCTCGGCACAGGGAGGCACTGAAGCTTTCTTT. Encoded protein: CASSASAQGGTEAFF.